The TCR beta chain under discussion was sequenced for a study of blood T cell repertoires in COVID-19. At the level of the study: Samples taken during acute and convalescent COVID-19 were collected in the United States, Italy and Spain. T cells, B-cell-depleted T cells, or PBMCs supplied cDNA or gDNA.

Source study methods: Reference gene primer amplification gave nucleated cell count estimates. Data came from immunoSEQ multiplex PCR; TCRdb stores just in-frame clones and leaves some out. D and trimming come from the DNA, and the V and J calls and clone size come from that table. In the table there are 35,000 to 55,000 clones, 87% of which are singletons. CDR1 is SGHRS and CDR2 is YFSETQ in the germline V gene. This CDR3 spans 17 amino acids. The ends were cut back, 0 bases at V and 0 bases at J, with 16 bases in the middle. This clonotype was sampled from a human donor in a cohort sampled during active COVID-19. The specimen sequenced was peripheral blood. The chain combines TRBV5-1 with TRBJ2-7, with D possibly matching TRBD1 (6 bases). The CDR3 here is CASSLAADRRSSYEQYF. DNA for the CDR3: TGCGCCAGCAGCTTGGCAGCAGACAGGCGAAGCTCCTACGAGCAGTACTTC.